This T cell receptor beta chain was obtained from a study of patients and donors after allogeneic stem cell transplantation. With 8 bases removed from V and 5 bases from J, the gap between germline ends came to 9 bases. Looked up from germline, CDR1 is MNHNS and CDR2 is SASEGT. The CDR3 runs 11 residues. TCRdb processed the RT-PCR reads anew with MiXCR; each CDR3 protein has one entry. The table shows about a million distinct CDR3 sequences, with about 20% occurring only once. The chain has TRBV6-1 and TRBJ1-1; D gene uncertain. The TCR comes from a human donor who was either an allogeneic HSCT recipient or a stem cell or donor lymphocyte infusion donor (not recorded which). It is not recorded whose cells these are; they may come from a transplant donor. The specimen sequenced was blood, either unsorted or a sorted T cell fraction (not recorded which). Written as DNA, the CDR3 is TGTGCCAGCCAGCCTCGGACTGAAGCTTTCTTT. Translating gives CASQPRTEAFF.